Listed below are T cell receptor beta chains from one sample, sequenced in a study of cytomegalovirus exposure and HLA in healthy donors. Profiling relied on immunoSEQ multiplex PCR, and the TCRdb table lists in-frame clones only, not all of them. This table has approximately 70,000 clones, 65% to 75% appearing once. Sequences were obtained from PBMCs. These receptors were collected from a middle-aged man in good health and CMV-seropositive. Each CDR3 is given with its conserved first and last residue. The D gene is left open where the match is weak. Clone size is given for some rows only: seen once, a few or many times, or a class if the clone is expanded.

TRBV6-5	TRBJ2-7	NA	TRBD1	TGTGCCAGCAGTTACTCAGGGACAGGGGTCCCGGAGGAGCAGTACTTC	CASSYSGTGVPEEQYF
TRBV29-1	TRBJ1-1	few	NA	TGCAGCGTTGAACCAGAAACTGAAGCTTTCTTT	CSVEPETEAFF
TRBV5-4	TRBJ1-1	few	NA	TGTGCCAGCAGCTTGGGGCTCGCAGGGGTCATGAACACTGAAGCTTTCTTT	CASSLGLAGVMNTEAFF
TRBV7-8	TRBJ2-2	NA	NA	TGTGCCAGCAGCGGTACCCCATTGCAAGGGGACACCGGGGAGCTGTTTTTT	CASSGTPLQGDTGELFF
TRBV25-1	TRBJ2-3	NA	TRBD2	TGTGCCAGCAGTGATAGACTAGCGGGAGCCACAGATACGCAGTATTTT	CASSDRLAGATDTQYF
TRBV7-3	TRBJ1-2	NA	NA	TGTGCCAGCAGCTTACCCTCCGGGGTCGGCTACACCTTC	CASSLPSGVGYTF
TRBV6-6	TRBJ1-2	few	NA	TGTGCCAGCAGGCGGGACTATGGCTACACCTTC	CASRRDYGYTF
TRBV7-9	TRBJ2-6	NA	NA	TGTGCCAGCAGCCCCCCCCTCCAAACAGGGACCTCTGGGGCCAACGTCCTGACTTTC	CASSPPLQTGTSGANVLTF
TRBV30	TRBJ2-7	NA	NA	TGTGCCTGGAGTACCAGCAGGGGCACATCCTACGAGCAGTACTTC	CAWSTSRGTSYEQYF
TRBV5-1	TRBJ2-2	NA	NA	TGCGCCAGCAGCCCCCTCGGATTGGGCCTGACCGGGGAGCTGTTTTTT	CASSPLGLGLTGELFF
TRBV7-2	TRBJ1-4	NA	TRBD1	TGTGCCAGCAGCTTAGGACAGGGTTTTGAAAAACTGTTTTTT	CASSLGQGFEKLFF
TRBV2	TRBJ2-1	NA	NA	TGTGCCAGCAGTGAGGGGGGGCAGGGGCGAGTAGAGTTCTTC	CASSEGGQGRVEFF
TRBV7-7	TRBJ2-3	NA	TRBD2	TGTGCTAGCAGCCCGCTAGCGGGAGATACAGATACGCAGTATTTT	CASSPLAGDTDTQYF
TRBV10-3	TRBJ1-1	few	NA	TGTGCCATCAGTAAAGAAGGGGATGGAACTGAAGCTTTCTTT	CAISKEGDGTEAFF
TRBV5-6	TRBJ2-1	NA	NA	TGTGCCAGCAGCTTATACTCTGAGCAGTTCTTC	CASSLYSEQFF
TRBV27	TRBJ2-1	NA	TRBD2	TGTGCCAGCAGTTCGGGACTAGCGCGGACCCCCTCCTACAATGAGCAGTTCTTC	CASSSGLARTPSYNEQFF
TRBV29-1	TRBJ1-1	NA	TRBD1	TGCAGCGTTGTCGGCCAGGGTAGAGGGAGAGACAGGGATTGGGCTTTCTTT	CSVVGQGRGRDRDWAFF
TRBV15	TRBJ1-2	NA	NA	TGTGCCACCAGCAGATCCGGGAGGACAGAGACTAACTATGGCTACACCTTC	CATSRSGRTETNYGYTF
TRBV14	TRBJ1-2	NA	TRBD1	TGTGCCAGCAGCCAAGATCGACAGGGTTTGCCCTATGGCTACACCTTC	CASSQDRQGLPYGYTF
TRBV4-2	TRBJ1-6	few	NA	TGTGCCAGCAGCCAAGATGTGCGGGGGAGCTCCTATAATTCACCCCTCCACTTT	CASSQDVRGSSYNSPLHF
TRBV5-1	TRBJ2-2	NA	TRBD1	TGCGCCAGCAGCCCGGGGGACAGGGCCACCGGGGAGCTGTTTTTT	CASSPGDRATGELFF
TRBV11-1	TRBJ2-3	NA	TRBD2	TGTGCCGGCTCTAGCGGGGACACAGATACGCAGTATTTT	CAGSSGDTDTQYF
TRBV5-4	TRBJ2-1	NA	TRBD2	TGTGCCAGCAGCGACCTGAGCGGGGGCCCCTACAATGAGCAGTTCTTC	CASSDLSGGPYNEQFF
TRBV15	TRBJ2-7	NA	NA	TGTGCCACCAGCCCCGGAGGGGCACGGACACGGGGCTACGAGCAGTACTTC	CATSPGGARTRGYEQYF